This passage covers 22 T cell receptor beta chains from one sample sequenced in a study of T cell changes during pregnancy in multiple sclerosis. The protocol was immunoSEQ multiplex PCR, while the TCRdb copy is restricted to in-frame clones and leaves out a portion. The top ten hold around 1.6% of the sample, which has about 110,000 clones, roughly 89% seen once. The specimen was peripheral blood, collected before pregnancy. The source of these receptors is a female donor with multiple sclerosis, enrolled in a pregnancy study.

This clone has more than one count but fewer than ten. This chain uses TRBV7-2 with TRBJ1-5; 7 positions match TRBD1. After removal of 5 bases from V and 6 bases from J, the junction contained 10 bases not matched to a gene. The CDR3 totals 15 residues. CDR1 and CDR2 from the germline V gene are SGHTA and FQGNSA. The CDR3 DNA reads as TGTGCCAGCAGCCTACAAACAGGGGCCGCTCAGCCCCAGCATTTT. This codes for CASSLQTGAAQPQHF.

V usage is TRBV15 and J usage is TRBJ1-6; possible D gene TRBD1, 5 bases. V was clipped by 0 bases and J by 5 bases, with 14 bases between them. CDR1 LNHNV and CDR2 YYDKDF come from the germline V gene (reference sequence). This CDR3 contains 17 residues. CDR3 nucleotide sequence: TGTGCCACCAGCAGAGATCCAGGGAAGAAGAATAATTCACCCCTCCACTTT. This sequence encodes CATSRDPGKKNNSPLHF.

By share, this clone counts as medium-sized. J is TRBJ1-1 and V is TRBV29-1; 9 nucleotides align to TRBD1. The junction had 8 bases not matched to a gene; V was cut back by 8 bases and J by 4 bases. CDR1 is SQVTM and CDR2 is ANQGSEA in the germline V gene. The CDR3 sequence is 13 residues long. The CDR3 reads CSFRTGEGTEAFF. The CDR3 DNA follows: TGCAGCTTTAGGACAGGGGAAGGCACTGAAGCTTTCTTT.

This clone was found once. This CDR3 reads CASLAGVQETQYF. In nucleotides, the CDR3 is TGTGCCAGCTTAGCGGGAGTTCAGGAGACCCAGTACTTC. The genes are TRBV18 and TRBJ2-5; 9 bases fit TRBD2. The CDR3 is 13 amino acids. Germline lookup yields CDR1 KGHSH and CDR2 LQKENI. With V trimmed by 7 bases and J by 5 bases, 5 bases remained unmatched.

This chain uses TRBV5-4 with TRBJ2-5; TRBD2 agrees at 10 bases. Per germline, CDR1 SGHNT and CDR2 YYREEE (reference sequence). V dropped 2 bases and J dropped 3; count of bases not matched to a gene: 7. There are 16 residues in the CDR3. Here the CDR3 reads CASSFGLAGAEETQYF. The CDR3 nucleotides are TGTGCCAGCAGCTTCGGGCTAGCGGGAGCCGAAGAGACCCAGTACTTC.

The chain links TRBV6-1 to TRBJ2-7; D might be TRBD2 (7 bases). Germline V gene lookup returns CDR1 MNHNS and CDR2 SASEGT. The CDR3 length is 13 residues. The V gene lost 11 bases and the J gene lost 7 bases, with 21 bases spanning the gap. The CDR3 region has the DNA TGTGCCTCCGAAAGGGGGGGGACGGGAGAGCAGTACTTC. Its translation: CASERGGTGEQYF.

The V and J genes are TRBV11-3 and TRBJ2-7, with D possibly matching TRBD1 (5 bases). V was cut by 6 bases and J by 1 base, with 7 bases left in between. CDR1 and CDR2 from the germline V gene are SGHNT and YENEEA. CDR3 length: 12 residues. CDR3 DNA sequence: TGTGCCAGCAGGAACAGGTCCTACGAGCAGTACTTC. It is translated as CASRNRSYEQYF.

This chain connects TRBV7-9 to TRBJ2-5; 8 positions match TRBD2. The J segment lost 6 bases and the V segment lost 3 bases, leaving 9 bases of the junction unmatched. The CDR3 spans 15 residues. CDR1 is SEHNR and CDR2 is FQNEAQ in the germline V gene (reference sequence). The CDR3 is CASSFFRTSTQTQYF. DNA for the CDR3: TGTGCCAGCAGCTTTTTCCGGACTAGCACGCAGACCCAGTACTTC.

The chain links TRBV5-6 to TRBJ2-7; 9 nucleotides line up with TRBD2. This CDR3 contains 16 residues. CDR1 is SGHDT, CDR2 YYEEEE, per germline. V lost 3 bases and J lost 3; bases outside the gene matches: 10. The CDR3 loop reads CASSYLRAGGRYEQYF. CDR3 DNA sequence: TGTGCCAGCAGCTATCTGAGGGCGGGGGGGCGCTACGAGCAGTACTTC.

This clone showed up just once. The chain couples TRBV5-8 to TRBJ1-4; 10 nucleotides agree with TRBD1. This CDR3 has 15 residues. V shed 6 bases and J 6 bases; nucleotides not matched to a gene: 8. Germline CDR1 reads SGHTS; CDR2 reads YDEGEE. The CDR3 loop is CASNPTGTGDEKLFF. The CDR3 DNA is TGTGCCAGCAACCCGACCGGGACAGGGGATGAAAAACTGTTTTTT.

The chain couples TRBV7-2 to TRBJ2-7; the match to TRBD1 covers 11 bases. Losses at the gene ends were 5 bases for V and 4 bases for J; bases not matched to a gene: 7. Germline V lookup: CDR1 SGHTA, CDR2 FQGNSA. CDR3 size: 15 residues. For the CDR3, the DNA is TGTGCCAGCAGCCGAAACTGGGACAGGGGGTACGAGCAGTACTTC. Translation: CASSRNWDRGYEQYF.

The V call is TRBV7-9, the J call TRBJ2-5; 8 nucleotides line up with TRBD2. Per the germline V gene, CDR1 is SEHNR and CDR2 is FQNEAQ (reference sequence). Trimming cost V 5 bases and J 5 bases; bases outside gene matches: 10. The CDR3 contains 15 residues. In DNA, the CDR3 is TGTGCCAGCAGCCGAACAACGGGGGGGCGGGAGACCCAGTACTTC. This gives the protein CASSRTTGGRETQYF. Supplemented by reference TRBV7-9 and TRBJ2-5, the full variable domain reads DTGVSQNPRHKITKRGQNVTFRCDPISEHNRLYWYRQTLGQGPEFLTYFQNEAQLEKSRLLSDRFSAERPKGSFSTLEIQRTEQGDSAMYLCASSRTTGGRETQYFGPGTRLLVL.

J is TRBJ2-3 and V is TRBV5-1; 8 bases align to TRBD2. Trimming at V came to 5 bases and at J to 3 bases, leaving 5 bases not matched to a gene. Germline CDR1 reads SGHRS; CDR2 reads YFSETQ. This CDR3 has 14 amino acids. In nucleotides, the CDR3 is TGCGCCAGCAGTCGGGAGGGCCTAACAGATACGCAGTATTTT. Translated: CASSREGLTDTQYF.

This clone was seen many times. The chain recombines TRBV28 with TRBJ1-2, with 7 nucleotides matching TRBD1. The CDR3 length is 12 residues. Trimming removed 4 bases from V and 8 bases from J; junction bases left unmatched: 4. CDR1 is MDHEN, CDR2 SYDVKM, per germline. CDR3 sequence: CASSSGGEGYTF. The CDR3 nucleotides are TGTGCCAGCAGTTCAGGGGGTGAAGGCTACACCTTC.

The CDR3 here is CASSFGTYNEQFF. The CDR3 DNA is TGTGCCAGCAGTTTCGGGACTTACAATGAGCAGTTCTTC. The rearrangement links TRBV28 to TRBJ2-1; a possible D gene is TRBD2 (6 bases). Looked up from germline, CDR1 is MDHEN and CDR2 is SYDVKM. V was shortened by 3 bases and J by 4 bases, with 7 bases between the two germline ends. The CDR3 has 13 amino acids.

The V gene is TRBV7-2, the J gene TRBJ2-7; TRBD2 aligns across 8 bases. Germline V gene lookup returns CDR1 SGHTA and CDR2 FQGNSA. There are 13 residues in the CDR3. V lost 3 bases, J lost 7 bases, and 5 bases stayed unmatched. The CDR3 loop reads CASSFGGASEQYF. CDR3 in DNA: TGTGCCAGCAGCTTCGGGGGGGCCAGTGAGCAGTACTTC.

This chain links TRBV4-1 with TRBJ2-7, with TRBD1 as a possible D gene (5 bases). Germline V gives CDR1 MGHRA, CDR2 YSYEKL. The CDR3 loop spans 14 amino acids. V lost 1 base, J lost 0 bases, and 7 bases lay in between. The CDR3 DNA follows: TGCGCCAGCAGCCAAGTAGGGGCCTCCTACGAGCAGTACTTC. This codes for CASSQVGASYEQYF.

The count of this clone is one. The chain links TRBV15 to TRBJ2-3; tentative D call: TRBD2 (6 bases). Germline assignment: CDR1 LNHNV and CDR2 YYDKDF (reference sequence). This CDR3 comprises 19 residues. V was clipped by 0 bases and J by 2 bases, with 21 bases between them. The CDR3 spells CATSRDHVGTLIYTDTQYF. DNA of the CDR3: TGTGCCACCAGCAGAGATCATGTCGGGACTCTTATCTACACAGATACGCAGTATTTT.

This chain joins TRBV7-9 and TRBJ2-5; D may be TRBD1 (5 bases). V was cut by 6 bases and J by 5 bases, with 10 bases left in between. Germline CDR1 is SEHNR and CDR2 is FQNEAQ (reference sequence). The CDR3 extends over 12 amino acids. The CDR3 spells CASSAGRETQYF. The DNA for the CDR3 is TGTGCCAGCAGTGCAGGGCGGGAGACCCAGTACTTC.

The chain combines TRBV9 with TRBJ2-5; 7 bases line up with TRBD2. J lost 2 bases, V lost 1 base, and 8 bases had no gene match. CDR3 length equals 16 residues. CDR1 is SGDLS and CDR2 is YYNGEE in the germline V gene. The CDR3 sequence: CASSVFVRGEQETQYF. DNA for the CDR3: TGTGCCAGCAGCGTATTTGTTCGGGGGGAGCAAGAGACCCAGTACTTC.

The rearrangement uses TRBV14 and TRBJ2-7; D might be TRBD1 (6 bases). The V gene lost 1 base and the J gene lost 6 bases, with 16 bases spanning the gap. Per germline, CDR1 SGHDN and CDR2 FVKESK. The CDR3 contains 15 residues. The CDR3 DNA follows: TGTGCCAGCAGCCAAGGTTTAGGACAGAGGCGCGAGCAGTACTTC. Translating it yields CASSQGLGQRREQYF.

This clone was observed a few times. V is TRBV7-3 and J is TRBJ2-1, with 7 bases that match TRBD2. Looked up from germline, CDR1 is SGHTA and CDR2 is FQGTGA. The CDR3 is 15 amino acids. The V and J ends lost 2 bases and 4 bases, in that order; junction bases with no gene match: 5. The CDR3 spells CASSLLGDYYNEQFF. In DNA form, the CDR3 reads TGTGCCAGCAGCTTACTCGGGGACTATTACAATGAGCAGTTCTTC.